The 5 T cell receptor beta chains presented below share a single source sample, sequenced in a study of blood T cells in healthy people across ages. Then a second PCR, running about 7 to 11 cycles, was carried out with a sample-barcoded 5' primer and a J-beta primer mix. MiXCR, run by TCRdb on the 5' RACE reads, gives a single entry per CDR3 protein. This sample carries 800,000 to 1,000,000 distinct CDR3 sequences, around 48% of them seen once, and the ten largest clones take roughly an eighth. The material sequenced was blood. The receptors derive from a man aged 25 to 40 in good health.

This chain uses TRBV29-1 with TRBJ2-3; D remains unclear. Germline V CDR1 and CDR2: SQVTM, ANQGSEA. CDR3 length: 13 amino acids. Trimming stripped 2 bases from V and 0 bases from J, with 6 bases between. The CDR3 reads CSVEKQSTDTQYF. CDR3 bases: TGCAGCGTTGAAAAACAGAGCACAGATACGCAGTATTTT.

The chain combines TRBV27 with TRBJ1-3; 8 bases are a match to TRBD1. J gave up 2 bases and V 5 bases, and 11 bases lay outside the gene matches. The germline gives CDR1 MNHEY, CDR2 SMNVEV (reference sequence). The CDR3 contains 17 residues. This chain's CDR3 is CASSHPGTGEAGNTIYF. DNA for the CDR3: TGTGCCAGCAGTCACCCCGGGACAGGTGAAGCTGGAAACACCATATATTTT.

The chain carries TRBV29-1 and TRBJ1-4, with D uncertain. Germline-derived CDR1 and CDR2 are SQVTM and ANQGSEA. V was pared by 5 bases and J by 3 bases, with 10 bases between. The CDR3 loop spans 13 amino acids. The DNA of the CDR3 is TGCAGCGTTTGGATGCAGGCTAATGAAAAACTGTTTTTT. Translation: CSVWMQANEKLFF.

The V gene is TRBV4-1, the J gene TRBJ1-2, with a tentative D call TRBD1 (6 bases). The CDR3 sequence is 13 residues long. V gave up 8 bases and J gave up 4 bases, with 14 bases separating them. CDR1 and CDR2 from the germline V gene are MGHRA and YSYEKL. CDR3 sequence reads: CASQGRGGYGYTF. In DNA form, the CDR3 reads TGCGCCAGCCAGGGCAGGGGAGGCTATGGCTACACCTTC.

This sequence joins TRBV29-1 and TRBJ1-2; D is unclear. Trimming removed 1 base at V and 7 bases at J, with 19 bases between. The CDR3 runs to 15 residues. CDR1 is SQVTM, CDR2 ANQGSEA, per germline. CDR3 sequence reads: CSVEAGLTQGPGYTF. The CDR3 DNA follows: TGCAGCGTTGAAGCCGGCCTAACTCAAGGGCCTGGCTACACCTTC.